One T cell receptor (beta chain) is described in this entry. The sample comes from a study of CD8+ T cells in alopecia areata. Per the germline V gene, CDR1 is SGHAT and CDR2 is FQNNGV. The CDR3 is 14 amino acids. Trimming shortened V by 1 base and J by 5 bases, and 12 bases separated the two germline ends. RNA, once extracted, was reverse transcribed into cDNA for use as the sequencing template. Libraries were prepared by immunoSEQ multiplex PCR; TCRdb keeps only in-frame clonotypes and omits some of them. The sample includes some 180,000 clones, 40% to 65% of them seen just once. Indicated treatment: oral pan-JAK inhibitor, 5-10 mg twice daily.

This sequence joins TRBV11-2 and TRBJ2-7; D gene ambiguous. Sequences were derived from CD8+ T cells sorted from blood, sampled around week 53, from a patient treated with tofacitinib. The sequence derives from a human donor with alopecia areata. This chain's CDR3 is CASSLGITQDEQYF. CDR3 coding DNA: TGTGCCAGCAGCTTAGGAATCACCCAGGACGAGCAGTACTTC.